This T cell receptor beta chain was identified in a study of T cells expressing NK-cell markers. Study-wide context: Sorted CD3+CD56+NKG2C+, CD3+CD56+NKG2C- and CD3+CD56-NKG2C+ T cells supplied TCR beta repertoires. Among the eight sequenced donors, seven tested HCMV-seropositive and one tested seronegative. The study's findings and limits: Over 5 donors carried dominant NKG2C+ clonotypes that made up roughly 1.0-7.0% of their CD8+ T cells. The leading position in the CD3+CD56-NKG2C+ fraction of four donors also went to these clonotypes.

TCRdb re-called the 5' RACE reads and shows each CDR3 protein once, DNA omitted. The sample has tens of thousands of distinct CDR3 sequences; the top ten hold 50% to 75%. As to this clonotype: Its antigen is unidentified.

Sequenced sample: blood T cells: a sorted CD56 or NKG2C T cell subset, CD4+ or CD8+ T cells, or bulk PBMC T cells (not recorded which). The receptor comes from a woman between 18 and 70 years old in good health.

The CDR3: CASSLQVDHPETQYF. The gene calls are TRBV28 and TRBJ2-5. Germline-derived CDR1 and CDR2 are MDHEN and SYDVKM. This CDR3 contains 15 residues.